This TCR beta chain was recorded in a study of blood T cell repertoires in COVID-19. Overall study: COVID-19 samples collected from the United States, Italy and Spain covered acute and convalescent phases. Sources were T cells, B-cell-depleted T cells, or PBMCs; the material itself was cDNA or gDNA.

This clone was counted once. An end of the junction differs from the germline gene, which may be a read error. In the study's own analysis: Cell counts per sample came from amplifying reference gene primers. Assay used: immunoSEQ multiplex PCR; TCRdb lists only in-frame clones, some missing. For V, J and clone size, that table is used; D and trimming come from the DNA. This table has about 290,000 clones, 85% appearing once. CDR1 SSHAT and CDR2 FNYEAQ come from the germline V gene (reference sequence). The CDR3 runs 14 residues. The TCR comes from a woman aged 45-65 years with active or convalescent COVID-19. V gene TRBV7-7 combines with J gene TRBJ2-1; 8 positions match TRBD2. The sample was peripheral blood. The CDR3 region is CASSPGGASDEQFF. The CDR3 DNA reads TGTGCTAGCAGCCCGGGGGGGGCTTCCGATGAGCAGTTCTTC.